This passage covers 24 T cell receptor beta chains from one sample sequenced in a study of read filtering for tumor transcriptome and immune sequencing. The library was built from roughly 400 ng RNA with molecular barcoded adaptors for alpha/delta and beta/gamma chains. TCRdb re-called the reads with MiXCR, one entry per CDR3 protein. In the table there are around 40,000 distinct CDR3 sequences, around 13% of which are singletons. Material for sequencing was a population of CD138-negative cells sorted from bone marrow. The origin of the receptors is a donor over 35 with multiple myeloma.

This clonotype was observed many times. The CDR3 nucleotides are TGCAGTGCTAGAGATATTAGACTGGGGGACCAAGAGACCCAGTACTTC. Its translation: CSARDIRLGDQETQYF. The rearrangement links TRBV20-1 to TRBJ2-5, with D perhaps assigned TRBD1 or TRBD2 (5 bases each). CDR3 length: 16 residues. With 0 bases removed from V and 0 bases from J, the gap between germline ends came to 14 bases. The germline CDR1 and CDR2 sequences are DFQATT and SNEGSKA (reference sequence).

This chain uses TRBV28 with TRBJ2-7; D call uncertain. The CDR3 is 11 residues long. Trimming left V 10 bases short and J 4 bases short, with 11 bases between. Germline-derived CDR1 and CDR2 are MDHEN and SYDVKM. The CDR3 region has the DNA TGTGCCACTGGCTGGGGTTACGAGCAGTACTTC. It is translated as CATGWGYEQYF.

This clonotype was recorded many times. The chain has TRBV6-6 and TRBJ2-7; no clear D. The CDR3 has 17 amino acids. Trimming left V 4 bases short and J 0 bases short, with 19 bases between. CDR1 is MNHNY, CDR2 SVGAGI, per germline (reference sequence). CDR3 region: CASSSPRTAMSSYEQYF. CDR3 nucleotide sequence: TGTGCCAGCAGTTCTCCGAGAACAGCCATGAGCTCCTACGAGCAGTACTTC.

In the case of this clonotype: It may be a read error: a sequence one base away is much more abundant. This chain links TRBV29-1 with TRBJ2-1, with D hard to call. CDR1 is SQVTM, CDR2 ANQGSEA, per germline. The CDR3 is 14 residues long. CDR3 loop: CSGGRPELPNVQFF. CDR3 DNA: TGCAGCGGCGGACGTCCGGAACTACCGAATGTGCAGTTCTTC.

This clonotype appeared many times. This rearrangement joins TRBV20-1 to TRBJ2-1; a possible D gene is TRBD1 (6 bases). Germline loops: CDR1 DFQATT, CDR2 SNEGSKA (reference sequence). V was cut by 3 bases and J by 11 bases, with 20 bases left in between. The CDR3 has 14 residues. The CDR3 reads CSASPGAVDDKQFF. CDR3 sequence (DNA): TGCAGTGCTAGTCCAGGGGCAGTAGACGATAAGCAGTTCTTC.

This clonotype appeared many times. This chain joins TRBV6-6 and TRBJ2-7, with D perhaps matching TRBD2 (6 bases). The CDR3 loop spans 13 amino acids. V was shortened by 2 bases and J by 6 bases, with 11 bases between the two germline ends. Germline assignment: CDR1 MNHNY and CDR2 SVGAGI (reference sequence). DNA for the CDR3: TGTGCCAGCAGTTACCAGCCCGGGAGCGAGCAGTACTTC. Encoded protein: CASSYQPGSEQYF.

The CDR3 protein is CASSFTTGQRNTGELFF. In nucleotides, the CDR3 is TGCGCCAGCAGCTTCACCACAGGACAGCGGAACACCGGGGAGCTGTTTTTT. The chain employs TRBV5-1 and TRBJ2-2; D possibly corresponds to TRBD1 (6 bases). Germline lookup yields CDR1 SGHRS and CDR2 YFSETQ. This CDR3 has 17 amino acids. V dropped 2 bases and J dropped 1 base, with 15 bases sitting between them.

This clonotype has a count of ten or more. As DNA, the CDR3 is TGTGCCAGCAGCTTACTAGCGGGAGGGCCGAAGAATGAGCAGTTCTTC. It encodes CASSLLAGGPKNEQFF. The rearrangement uses TRBV7-2 and TRBJ2-1; 12 bases agree with TRBD2. This CDR3 region has 16 residues. Germline V gene lookup returns CDR1 SGHTA and CDR2 FQGNSA. Trimming at V came to 2 bases and at J to 7 bases, leaving 6 bases not matched to a gene.

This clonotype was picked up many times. The CDR3 region is CASSLTSPDTQYF. CDR3 bases: TGTGCCAGCAGCCTGACTAGCCCAGATACGCAGTATTTT. J is TRBJ2-3 and V is TRBV7-2, with 7 bases aligning to TRBD2. The CDR3 extends over 13 amino acids. Germline trimming cut 5 bases from V and 4 bases from J; bases unmatched to any gene: 3. Germline assignment: CDR1 SGHTA and CDR2 FQGNSA.

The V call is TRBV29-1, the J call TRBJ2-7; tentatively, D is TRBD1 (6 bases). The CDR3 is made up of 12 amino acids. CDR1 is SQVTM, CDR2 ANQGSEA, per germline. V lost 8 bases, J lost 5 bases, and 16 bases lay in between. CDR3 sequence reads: CSFRRGGHEQYF. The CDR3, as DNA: TGCAGCTTCAGGAGAGGGGGTCACGAGCAGTACTTC.

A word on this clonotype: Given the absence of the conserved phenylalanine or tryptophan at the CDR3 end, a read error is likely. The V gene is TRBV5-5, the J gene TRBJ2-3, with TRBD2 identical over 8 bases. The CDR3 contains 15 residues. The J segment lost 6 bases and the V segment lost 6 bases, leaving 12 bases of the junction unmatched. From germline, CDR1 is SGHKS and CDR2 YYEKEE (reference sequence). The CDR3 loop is CASTWRLAGYDTQYL. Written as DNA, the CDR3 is TGTGCCAGCACCTGGAGGTTAGCGGGATATGATACGCAGTATCTT.

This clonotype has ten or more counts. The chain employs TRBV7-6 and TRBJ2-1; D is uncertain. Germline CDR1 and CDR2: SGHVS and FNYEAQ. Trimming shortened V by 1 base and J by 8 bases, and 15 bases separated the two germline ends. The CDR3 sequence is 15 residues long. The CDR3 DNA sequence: TGTGCCAGCAGCTTAGGCGGAAGCTTTGGGGATGAGCAGTTCTTC. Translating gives CASSLGGSFGDEQFF.

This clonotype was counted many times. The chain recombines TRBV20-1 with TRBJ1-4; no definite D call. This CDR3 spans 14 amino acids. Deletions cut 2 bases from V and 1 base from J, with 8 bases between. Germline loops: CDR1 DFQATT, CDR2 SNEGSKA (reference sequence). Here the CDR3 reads CSARRGETNEKLFF. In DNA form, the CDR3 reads TGCAGTGCTAGACGAGGAGAAACTAATGAAAAACTGTTTTTT.

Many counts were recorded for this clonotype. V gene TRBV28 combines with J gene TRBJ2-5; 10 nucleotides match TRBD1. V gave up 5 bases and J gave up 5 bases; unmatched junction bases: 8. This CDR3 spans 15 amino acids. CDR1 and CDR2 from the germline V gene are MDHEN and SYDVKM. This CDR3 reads CASSPQGTGDETQYF. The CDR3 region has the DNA TGTGCCAGCAGTCCCCAAGGGACAGGGGACGAGACCCAGTACTTC.

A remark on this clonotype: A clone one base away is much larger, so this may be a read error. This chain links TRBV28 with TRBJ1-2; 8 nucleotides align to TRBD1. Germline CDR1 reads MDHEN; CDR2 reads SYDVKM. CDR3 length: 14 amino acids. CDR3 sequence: CACSSRTGSSVYTF. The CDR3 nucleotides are TGTGCCTGCAGTTCCCGGACAGGGTCGAGTGTCTACACCTTC.

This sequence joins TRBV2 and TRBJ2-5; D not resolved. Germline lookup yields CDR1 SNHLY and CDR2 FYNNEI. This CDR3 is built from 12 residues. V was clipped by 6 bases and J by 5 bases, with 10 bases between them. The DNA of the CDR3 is TGTGCCAGCAGGGCTCCGTTGGAGACCCAGTACTTC. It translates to CASRAPLETQYF.

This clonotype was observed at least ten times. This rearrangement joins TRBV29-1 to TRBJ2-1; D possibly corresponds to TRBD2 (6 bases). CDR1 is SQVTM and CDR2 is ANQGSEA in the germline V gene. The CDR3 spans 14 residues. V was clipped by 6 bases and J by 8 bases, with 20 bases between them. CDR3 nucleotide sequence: TGCAGCGTCTACTCCGGGACTTCCCCCCATGAGCAGTTCTTC. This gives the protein CSVYSGTSPHEQFF.

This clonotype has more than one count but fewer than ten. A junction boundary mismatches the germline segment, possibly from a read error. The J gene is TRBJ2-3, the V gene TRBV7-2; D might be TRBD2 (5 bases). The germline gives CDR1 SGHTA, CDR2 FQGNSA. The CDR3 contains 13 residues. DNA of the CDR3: TGTGCCAGCAGCTTAGCGGGAGCCGATACGCAGTGTTTT. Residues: CASSLAGADTQCF.

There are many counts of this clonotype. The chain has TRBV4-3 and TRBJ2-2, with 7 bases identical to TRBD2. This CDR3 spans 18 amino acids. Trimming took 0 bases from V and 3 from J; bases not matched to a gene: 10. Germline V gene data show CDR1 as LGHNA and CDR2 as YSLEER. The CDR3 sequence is CASSQEIGGRADTGELFF. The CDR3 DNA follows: TGCGCCAGCAGCCAAGAGATTGGTGGGAGGGCCGACACCGGGGAGCTGTTTTTT.

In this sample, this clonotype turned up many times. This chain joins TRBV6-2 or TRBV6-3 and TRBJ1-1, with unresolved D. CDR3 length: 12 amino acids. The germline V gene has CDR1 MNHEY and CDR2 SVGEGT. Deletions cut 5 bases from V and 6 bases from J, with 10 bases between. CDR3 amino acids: CASSLRSPEAFF. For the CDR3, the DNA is TGTGCCAGCAGTCTACGGTCTCCTGAAGCTTTCTTT.

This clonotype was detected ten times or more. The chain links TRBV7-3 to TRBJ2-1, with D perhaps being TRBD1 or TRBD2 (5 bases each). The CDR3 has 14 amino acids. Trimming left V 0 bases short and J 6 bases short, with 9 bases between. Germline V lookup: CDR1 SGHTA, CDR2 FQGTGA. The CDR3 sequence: CASSLTGAPNEQFF. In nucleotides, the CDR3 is TGTGCCAGCAGCTTAACCGGGGCCCCCAATGAGCAGTTCTTC.

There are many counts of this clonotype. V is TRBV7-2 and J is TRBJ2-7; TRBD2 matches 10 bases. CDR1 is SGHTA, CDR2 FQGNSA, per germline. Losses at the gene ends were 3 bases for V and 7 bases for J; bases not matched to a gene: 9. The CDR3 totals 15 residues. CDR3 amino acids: CASSLSSGGTQEQYF. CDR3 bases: TGTGCCAGCAGCTTGTCTAGCGGGGGTACCCAAGAGCAGTACTTC.

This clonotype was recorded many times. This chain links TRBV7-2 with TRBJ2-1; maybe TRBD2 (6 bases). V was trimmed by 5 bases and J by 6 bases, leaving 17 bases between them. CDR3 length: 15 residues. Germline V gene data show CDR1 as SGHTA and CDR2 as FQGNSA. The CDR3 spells CASSVARAGPNEQFF. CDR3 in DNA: TGTGCCAGCAGCGTCGCACGGGCGGGACCCAATGAGCAGTTCTTC.

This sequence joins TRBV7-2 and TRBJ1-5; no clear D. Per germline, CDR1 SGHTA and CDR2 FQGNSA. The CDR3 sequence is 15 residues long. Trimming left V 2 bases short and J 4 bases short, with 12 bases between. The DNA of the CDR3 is TGTGCCAGCAGCTTAAGAACGGGCCCTAATCAGCCCCAGCATTTT. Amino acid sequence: CASSLRTGPNQPQHF.